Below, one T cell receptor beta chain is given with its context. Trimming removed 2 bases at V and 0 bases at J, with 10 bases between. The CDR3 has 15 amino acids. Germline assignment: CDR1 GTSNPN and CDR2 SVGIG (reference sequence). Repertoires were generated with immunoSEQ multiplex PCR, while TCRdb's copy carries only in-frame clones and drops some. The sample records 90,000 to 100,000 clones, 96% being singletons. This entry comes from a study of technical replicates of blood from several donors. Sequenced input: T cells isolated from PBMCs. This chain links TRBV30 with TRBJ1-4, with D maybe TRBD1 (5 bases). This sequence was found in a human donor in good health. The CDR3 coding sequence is TGTGCCTGGAGTTACGGGGGTACAACTAATGAAAAACTGTTTTTT. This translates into CAWSYGGTTNEKLFF.